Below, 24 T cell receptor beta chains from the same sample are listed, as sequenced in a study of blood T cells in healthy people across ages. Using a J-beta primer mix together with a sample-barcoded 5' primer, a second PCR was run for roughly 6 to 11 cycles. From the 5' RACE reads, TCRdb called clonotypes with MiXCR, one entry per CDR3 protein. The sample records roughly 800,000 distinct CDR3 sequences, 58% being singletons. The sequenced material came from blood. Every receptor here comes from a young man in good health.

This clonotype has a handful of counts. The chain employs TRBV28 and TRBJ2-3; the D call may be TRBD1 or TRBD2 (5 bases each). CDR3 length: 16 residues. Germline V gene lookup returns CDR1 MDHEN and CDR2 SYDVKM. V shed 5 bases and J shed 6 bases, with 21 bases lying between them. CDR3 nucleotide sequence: TGTGCCAGCAGTCCGATACCTCAGGGAGCAGCGGATACGCAGTATTTT. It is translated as CASSPIPQGAADTQYF.

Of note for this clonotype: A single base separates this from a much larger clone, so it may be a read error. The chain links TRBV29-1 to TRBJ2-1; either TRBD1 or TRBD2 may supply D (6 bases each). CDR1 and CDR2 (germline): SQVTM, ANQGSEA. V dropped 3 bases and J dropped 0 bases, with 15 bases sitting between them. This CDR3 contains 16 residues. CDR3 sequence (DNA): TGCAGCGTTGACGGGGGCGGGGCGAGCTCCTACAATGAGCAGTTCTTC. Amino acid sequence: CSVDGGGASSYNEQFF.

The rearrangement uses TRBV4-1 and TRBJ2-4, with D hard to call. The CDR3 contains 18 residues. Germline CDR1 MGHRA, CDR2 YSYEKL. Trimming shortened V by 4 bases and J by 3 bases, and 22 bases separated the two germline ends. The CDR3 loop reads CASSPKNEVSSHKNIQYF. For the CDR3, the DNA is TGCGCCAGCAGCCCTAAAAACGAGGTTTCTTCCCACAAAAACATTCAGTACTTC.

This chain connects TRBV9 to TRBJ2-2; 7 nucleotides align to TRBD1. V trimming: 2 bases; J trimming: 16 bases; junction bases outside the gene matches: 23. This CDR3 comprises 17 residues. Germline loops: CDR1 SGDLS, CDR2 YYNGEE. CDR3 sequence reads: CASSVSPKGAGTGESFF. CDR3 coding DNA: TGTGCCAGCAGCGTTAGTCCTAAGGGGGCGGGCACCGGGGAGTCGTTTTTT.

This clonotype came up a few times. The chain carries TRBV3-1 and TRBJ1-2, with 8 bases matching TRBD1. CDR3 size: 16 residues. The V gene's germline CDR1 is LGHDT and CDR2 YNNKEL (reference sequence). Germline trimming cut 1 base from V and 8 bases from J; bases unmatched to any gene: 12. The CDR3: CASSQVGQDLTKGYTF. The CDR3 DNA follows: TGTGCCAGCAGCCAAGTGGGACAGGACCTGACTAAAGGCTACACCTTC.

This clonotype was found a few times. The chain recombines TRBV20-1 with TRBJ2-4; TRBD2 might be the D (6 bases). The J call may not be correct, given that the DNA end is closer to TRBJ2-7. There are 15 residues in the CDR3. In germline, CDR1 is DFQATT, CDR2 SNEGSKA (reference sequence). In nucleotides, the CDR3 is TGCAGTGCTAAGTTGGCGAATTTTCGGGGGTACGAGCAGTACTTC. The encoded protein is CSAKLANFRGYEQYF.

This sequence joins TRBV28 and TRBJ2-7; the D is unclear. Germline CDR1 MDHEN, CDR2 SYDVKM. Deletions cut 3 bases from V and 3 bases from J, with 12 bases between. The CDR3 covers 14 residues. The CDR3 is CASSFQSLGYEQYF. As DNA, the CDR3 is TGTGCCAGCAGTTTTCAGTCGTTGGGCTACGAGCAGTACTTC.

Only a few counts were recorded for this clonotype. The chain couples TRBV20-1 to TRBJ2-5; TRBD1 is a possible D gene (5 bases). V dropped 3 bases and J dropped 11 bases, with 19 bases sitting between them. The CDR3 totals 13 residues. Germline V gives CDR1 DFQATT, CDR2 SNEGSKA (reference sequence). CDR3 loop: CSARIAVTGVQYF. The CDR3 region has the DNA TGCAGTGCTAGGATAGCCGTTACAGGCGTGCAGTACTTC.

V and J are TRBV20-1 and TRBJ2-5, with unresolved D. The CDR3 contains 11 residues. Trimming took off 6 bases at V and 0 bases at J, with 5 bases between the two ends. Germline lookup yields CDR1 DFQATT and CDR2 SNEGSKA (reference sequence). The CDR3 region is CSARNQETQYF. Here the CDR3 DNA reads TGCAGTGCCCGCAACCAAGAGACCCAGTACTTC.

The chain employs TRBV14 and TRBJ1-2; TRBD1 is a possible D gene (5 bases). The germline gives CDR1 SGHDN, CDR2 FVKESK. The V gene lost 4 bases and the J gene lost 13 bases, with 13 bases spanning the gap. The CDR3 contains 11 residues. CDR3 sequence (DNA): TGTGCCAGCAGCCCTGGGGGGACTCCCACCTTC. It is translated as CASSPGGTPTF.

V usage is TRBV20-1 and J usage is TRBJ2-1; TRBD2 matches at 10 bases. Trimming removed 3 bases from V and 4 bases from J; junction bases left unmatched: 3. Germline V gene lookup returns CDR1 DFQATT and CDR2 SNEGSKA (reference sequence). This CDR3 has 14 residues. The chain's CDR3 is CSASSGGLYNEQFF. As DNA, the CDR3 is TGCAGTGCTAGTAGCGGGGGGCTATACAATGAGCAGTTCTTC.

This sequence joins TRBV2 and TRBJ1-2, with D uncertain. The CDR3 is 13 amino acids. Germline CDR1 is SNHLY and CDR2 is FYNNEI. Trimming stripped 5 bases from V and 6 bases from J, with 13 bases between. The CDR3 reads CASSQGGVHGYTF. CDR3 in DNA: TGTGCCAGCAGTCAAGGTGGGGTCCATGGCTACACCTTC.

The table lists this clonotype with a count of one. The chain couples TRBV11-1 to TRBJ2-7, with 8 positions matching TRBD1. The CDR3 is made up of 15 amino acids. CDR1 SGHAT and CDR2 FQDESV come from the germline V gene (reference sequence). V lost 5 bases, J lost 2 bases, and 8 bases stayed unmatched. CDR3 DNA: TGTGCCAGCAGCCGACCACAGGGGGTGACCTACGAGCAGTACTTC. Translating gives CASSRPQGVTYEQYF. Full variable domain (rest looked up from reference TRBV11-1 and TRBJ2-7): EAEVAQSPRYKITEKSQAVAFWCDPISGHATLYWYRQILGQGPELLVQFQDESVVDDSQLPKDRFSAERLKGVDSTLKIQPAELGDSAMYLCASSRPQGVTYEQYFGPGTRLTVT.

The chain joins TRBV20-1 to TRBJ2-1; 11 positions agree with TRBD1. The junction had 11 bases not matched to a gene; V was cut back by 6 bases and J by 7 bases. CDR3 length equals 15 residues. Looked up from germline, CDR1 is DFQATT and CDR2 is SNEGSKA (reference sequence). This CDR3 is CSAANRDRGMNEQFF. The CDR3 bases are TGCAGTGCCGCGAACCGGGACAGGGGGATGAATGAGCAGTTCTTC.

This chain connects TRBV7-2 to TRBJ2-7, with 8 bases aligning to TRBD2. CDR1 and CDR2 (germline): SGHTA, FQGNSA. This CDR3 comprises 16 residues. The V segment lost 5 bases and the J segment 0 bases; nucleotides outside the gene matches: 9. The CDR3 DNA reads TGTGCCAGCAGCCCGGGGGTAGCGGGGATCTCCTACGAGCAGTACTTC. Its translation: CASSPGVAGISYEQYF.

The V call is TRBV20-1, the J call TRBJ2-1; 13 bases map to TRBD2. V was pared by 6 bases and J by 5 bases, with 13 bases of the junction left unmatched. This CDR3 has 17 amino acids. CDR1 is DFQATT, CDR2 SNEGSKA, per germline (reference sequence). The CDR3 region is CSAAGRLAGGRNNEQFF. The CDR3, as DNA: TGCAGTGCAGCCGGTAGACTAGCGGGAGGCAGGAACAATGAGCAGTTCTTC.

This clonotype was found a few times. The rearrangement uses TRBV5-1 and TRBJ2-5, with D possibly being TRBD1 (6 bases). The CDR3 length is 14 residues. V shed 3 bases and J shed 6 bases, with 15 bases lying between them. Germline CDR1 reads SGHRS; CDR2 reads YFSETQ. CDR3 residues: CASSSGIQGKTQYF. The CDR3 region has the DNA TGCGCCAGCAGCTCTGGGATTCAGGGGAAGACCCAGTACTTC.

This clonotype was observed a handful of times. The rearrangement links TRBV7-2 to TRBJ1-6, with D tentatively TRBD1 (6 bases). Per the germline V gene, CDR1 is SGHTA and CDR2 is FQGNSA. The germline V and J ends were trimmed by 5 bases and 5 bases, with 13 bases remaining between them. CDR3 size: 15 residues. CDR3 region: CASSAYRDNNSPLHF. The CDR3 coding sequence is TGTGCCAGCAGCGCGTACAGGGATAATAATTCACCCCTCCACTTT.

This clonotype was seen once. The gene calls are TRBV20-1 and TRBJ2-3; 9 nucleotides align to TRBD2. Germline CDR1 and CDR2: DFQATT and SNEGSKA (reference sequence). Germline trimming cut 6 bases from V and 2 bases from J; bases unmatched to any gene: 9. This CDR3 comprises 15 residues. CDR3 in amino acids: CSAAVIAGVTDTQYF. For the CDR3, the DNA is TGCAGTGCCGCGGTAATAGCGGGAGTCACAGATACGCAGTATTTT.

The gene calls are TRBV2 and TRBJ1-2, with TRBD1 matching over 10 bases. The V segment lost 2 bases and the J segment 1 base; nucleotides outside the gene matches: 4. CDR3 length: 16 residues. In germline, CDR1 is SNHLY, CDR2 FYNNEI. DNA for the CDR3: TGTGCCAGCAGTGAATTTTGGACAGGGGGTAACTATGGCTACACCTTC. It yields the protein CASSEFWTGGNYGYTF.

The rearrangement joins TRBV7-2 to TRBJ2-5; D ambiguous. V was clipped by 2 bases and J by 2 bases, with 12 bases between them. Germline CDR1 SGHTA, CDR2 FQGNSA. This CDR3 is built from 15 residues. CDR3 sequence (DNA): TGTGCCAGCAGCTTACGAACAAGTACTCAAGAGACCCAGTACTTC. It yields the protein CASSLRTSTQETQYF.

The CDR3 is CASSREIQTGNEKLFF. In nucleotides, the CDR3 is TGTGCCAGCAGCCGAGAAATCCAGACGGGCAATGAAAAACTGTTTTTT. The V call is TRBV4-2, the J call TRBJ1-4; no definite D call. Deletions cut 4 bases from V and 5 bases from J, with 17 bases between. This CDR3 comprises 16 residues. Germline-derived CDR1 and CDR2 are LGHNA and YNFKEQ.

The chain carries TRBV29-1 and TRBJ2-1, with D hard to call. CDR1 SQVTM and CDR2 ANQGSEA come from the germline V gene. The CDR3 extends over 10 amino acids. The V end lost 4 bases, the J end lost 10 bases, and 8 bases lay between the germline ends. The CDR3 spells CSVGNPEQFF. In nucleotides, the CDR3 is TGCAGCGTTGGGAACCCCGAGCAGTTCTTC.

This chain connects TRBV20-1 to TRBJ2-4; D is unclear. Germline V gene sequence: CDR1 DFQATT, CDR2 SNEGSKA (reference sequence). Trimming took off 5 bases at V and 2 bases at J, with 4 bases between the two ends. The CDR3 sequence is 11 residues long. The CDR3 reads CSAAPKNIQYF. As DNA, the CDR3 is TGCAGTGCTGCCCCCAAAAACATTCAGTACTTC.